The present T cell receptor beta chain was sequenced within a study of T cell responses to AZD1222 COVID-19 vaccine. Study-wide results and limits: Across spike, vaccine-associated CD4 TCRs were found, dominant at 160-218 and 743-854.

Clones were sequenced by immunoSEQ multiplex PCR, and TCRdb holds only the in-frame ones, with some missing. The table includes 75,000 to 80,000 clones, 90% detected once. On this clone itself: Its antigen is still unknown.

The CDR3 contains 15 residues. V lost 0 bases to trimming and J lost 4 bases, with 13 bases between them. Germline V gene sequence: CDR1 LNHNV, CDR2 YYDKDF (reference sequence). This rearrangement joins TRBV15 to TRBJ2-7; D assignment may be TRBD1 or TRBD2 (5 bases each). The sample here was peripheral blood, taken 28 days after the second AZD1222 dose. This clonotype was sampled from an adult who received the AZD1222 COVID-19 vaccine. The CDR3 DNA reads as TGTGCCACCAGCAGAGATAGGGGACGGACATACGAGCAGTACTTC. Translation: CATSRDRGRTYEQYF.